The 26 T cell receptor beta chains below come from one sample, sequenced in a study of cytomegalovirus exposure and HLA in healthy donors. The PCR made use of 60 Vbeta and 13 Jbeta primers. The protocol was immunoSEQ multiplex PCR, while the TCRdb copy is restricted to in-frame clones and leaves out a portion. The sample carries 150,000 to 200,000 clones, around 78% recorded once. The sequencing sample was made of PBMCs. The source is a woman aged 30 to 39 in good health and CMV-seropositive.

V and J are TRBV30 and TRBJ1-2; 9 bases fit TRBD1. The CDR3 loop spans 15 amino acids. From germline, CDR1 is GTSNPN and CDR2 SVGIG (reference sequence). V trimming: 2 bases; J trimming: 8 bases; junction bases outside the gene matches: 12. CDR3 sequence reads: CAWSKPIQGARGYTF. The CDR3 DNA reads TGTGCCTGGAGTAAGCCTATACAGGGGGCGCGGGGCTACACCTTC. The variable domain in full, completed from reference TRBV30 and TRBJ1-2, reads SQTIHQWPATLVQPVGSPLSLECTVEGTSNPNLYWYRQAAGRGLQLLFYSVGIGQISSEVPQNLSASRPQDRQFILSSKKLLLSDSGFYLCAWSKPIQGARGYTFGSGTRLTVV.

The V call is TRBV28, the J call TRBJ1-3, with D uncertain. Germline V gene lookup returns CDR1 MDHEN and CDR2 SYDVKM. V lost 2 bases, J lost 9 bases, and 17 bases lay in between. This CDR3 has 15 residues. CDR3 sequence: CASSLIPASVFTIYF. The CDR3, as DNA: TGTGCCAGCAGTTTAATCCCCGCGTCTGTGTTCACCATATATTTT.

In the case of this clone: Other DNA sequences within the sample encode an identical CDR3. CDR3 DNA sequence: TGTGCCAGCGGGCAGAGCTCCTACGAGCAGTACTTC. It encodes CASGQSSYEQYF. The chain joins TRBV9 to TRBJ2-7; D is unresolved. From germline, CDR1 is SGDLS and CDR2 YYNGEE. There are 12 residues in the CDR3. V gave up 7 bases and J gave up 0 bases, with 8 bases separating them.

This clone was picked up one time. This chain connects TRBV5-1 to TRBJ1-4, with a weak D call TRBD1 (6 bases). This CDR3 is built from 13 residues. Germline V CDR1 and CDR2: SGHRS, YFSETQ. Deletions cut 3 bases from V and 8 bases from J, with 11 bases between. CDR3: CASSSGVEEKLFF. CDR3 bases: TGCGCCAGCAGCTCAGGGGTCGAGGAAAAACTGTTTTTT.

Only one count was recorded for this clone. The chain has TRBV6-5 and TRBJ2-7; D perhaps matches TRBD1 (5 bases). The CDR3 extends over 14 amino acids. The germline V gene encodes CDR1 MNHEY and CDR2 SVGAGI. The V end was cut by 6 bases, the J end by 0 bases, with 12 bases between. The CDR3 region has the DNA TGTGCCAGCAGGCGACAGCTTAGCTCCTACGAGCAGTACTTC. It is translated as CASRRQLSSYEQYF.

The rearrangement joins TRBV19 to TRBJ2-1; D uncertain. Germline-derived CDR1 and CDR2 are LNHDA and SQIVND (reference sequence). The CDR3 consists of 15 residues. V was trimmed by 4 bases and J by 5 bases, leaving 15 bases between them. The CDR3 region has the DNA TGTGCCAGTAGTACTAACCAAGCAGGAAACAATGAGCAGTTCTTC. Translating gives CASSTNQAGNNEQFF.

The chain couples TRBV9 to TRBJ2-3; the match to TRBD2 covers 7 bases. The V and J ends lost 0 bases and 4 bases, in that order; junction bases with no gene match: 8. This CDR3 is built from 16 residues. Germline loops: CDR1 SGDLS, CDR2 YYNGEE. This CDR3 is CASSVGVRRGADTQYF. In DNA, the CDR3 is TGTGCCAGCAGCGTAGGGGTGAGACGGGGGGCAGATACGCAGTATTTT.

This clone was counted only a few times. This CDR3 reads CASSPQTGATEAFF. The DNA for the CDR3 is TGCGCCAGCAGCCCGCAGACAGGGGCGACTGAAGCTTTCTTT. This rearrangement joins TRBV5-1 to TRBJ1-1, with 8 bases identical to TRBD1. Germline values: CDR1 SGHRS, CDR2 YFSETQ. This CDR3 region has 14 residues. The V gene end was trimmed by 4 bases and the J gene end by 5 bases; junction bases not matched to a gene: 7.

The chain is built from TRBV28 and TRBJ1-5; TRBD1 agrees at 7 bases. Germline CDR1 is MDHEN and CDR2 is SYDVKM. The CDR3 runs to 16 residues. V lost 3 bases to trimming and J lost 3 bases; unmatched junction nucleotides: 8. The CDR3 region has the DNA TGTGCCAGCAGTTTCCCCTCAGGGACAGTCAATCAGCCCCAGCATTTT. Its protein product is CASSFPSGTVNQPQHF.

DNA for the CDR3: TGTGCCAGCGGCCGGGAGTTCACCGGGGAGCTGTTTTTT. It is translated as CASGREFTGELFF. This sequence joins TRBV28 and TRBJ2-2, with D possibly being TRBD2 (6 bases). Germline assignment: CDR1 MDHEN and CDR2 SYDVKM. The CDR3 has 13 residues. Trimming removed 8 bases from V and 4 bases from J, with 11 bases in between. The complete variable domain, with remaining parts taken from reference TRBV28 and TRBJ2-2, reads DVKVTQSSRYLVKRTGEKVFLECVQDMDHENMFWYRQDPGLGLRLIYFSYDVKMKEKGDIPEGYSVSREKKERFSLILESASTNQTSMYLCASGREFTGELFFGEGSRLTVL.

The rearrangement uses TRBV2 and TRBJ1-4, with unresolved D. The V gene lost 8 bases and the J gene lost 0 bases, with 10 bases spanning the gap. Germline V gene sequence: CDR1 SNHLY, CDR2 FYNNEI. This CDR3 spans 14 amino acids. The CDR3 coding sequence is TGTGCCAGCCGGGTTTCCTCAACTAATGAAAAACTGTTTTTT. It is translated as CASRVSSTNEKLFF.

This chain joins TRBV2 and TRBJ2-1, with TRBD1 as a possible D gene (6 bases). Trimming stripped 7 bases from V and 4 bases from J, with 20 bases between. The CDR3 is made up of 16 amino acids. Germline V CDR1 and CDR2: SNHLY, FYNNEI. The chain's CDR3 is CASIWEGGLHYNEQFF. Here the CDR3 DNA reads TGTGCCAGCATATGGGAAGGGGGATTACATTACAATGAGCAGTTCTTC.

The rearrangement links TRBV28 to TRBJ2-7; D remains unclear. Germline V lookup: CDR1 MDHEN, CDR2 SYDVKM. The V end was cut by 4 bases, the J end by 3 bases, with 7 bases between. The CDR3 spans 12 residues. The CDR3 here is CASSYTLYEQYF. The DNA for the CDR3 is TGTGCCAGCAGTTACACCCTCTACGAGCAGTACTTC.

CDR3 in amino acids: CASSQDREAQAFF. CDR3 coding DNA: TGCGCCAGCAGCCAAGACCGGGAGGCCCAAGCTTTCTTT. The chain employs TRBV4-3 and TRBJ1-1; no definite D call. In germline, CDR1 is LGHNA, CDR2 YSLEER. This CDR3 is built from 13 residues. Trimming stripped 0 bases from V and 9 bases from J, with 11 bases between.

This rearrangement joins TRBV5-1 to TRBJ1-4; 10 nucleotides match TRBD1. Germline CDR1 reads SGHRS; CDR2 reads YFSETQ. CDR3 length: 18 residues. V trimming: 5 bases; J trimming: 1 base; junction bases outside the gene matches: 11. The chain's CDR3 is CASRIGTGAFQTNEKLFF. The DNA of the CDR3 is TGCGCCAGCAGGATTGGGACAGGGGCATTTCAAACTAATGAAAAACTGTTTTTT.

The genes are TRBV10-3 and TRBJ2-2, with 10 bases identical to TRBD2. J lost 6 bases, V lost 4 bases, and 11 bases had no gene match. The CDR3 contains 17 residues. Germline V gives CDR1 ENHRY, CDR2 SYGVKD. Here the CDR3 DNA reads TGTGCCATCAGTGGATCAAGCGGGGGGGCCTTCTCCGGGGAGCTGTTTTTT. Amino acids: CAISGSSGGAFSGELFF.

The rearrangement uses TRBV10-3 and TRBJ2-1; maybe TRBD2 (6 bases). The CDR3 runs to 14 residues. Germline V lookup: CDR1 ENHRY, CDR2 SYGVKD. V was clipped by 4 bases and J by 6 bases, with 13 bases between them. For the CDR3, the DNA is TGTGCCATCAGTGGACTAGTAGTGGGCAATGAGCAGTTCTTC. Translated: CAISGLVVGNEQFF.

J is TRBJ1-5 and V is TRBV4-1; 7 bases line up with TRBD1. CDR3 length: 17 amino acids. The V gene end was trimmed by 2 bases and the J gene end by 1 base; junction bases not matched to a gene: 8. The germline gives CDR1 MGHRA, CDR2 YSYEKL. The CDR3 loop reads CASSQRIGTESNQPQHF. As DNA, the CDR3 is TGCGCCAGCAGCCAACGGATTGGGACAGAAAGCAATCAGCCCCAGCATTTT.

This chain connects TRBV30 to TRBJ1-2, with 12 positions matching TRBD1. The junction had 6 bases not matched to a gene; V was cut back by 3 bases and J by 7 bases. CDR3 length: 14 amino acids. The germline CDR1 and CDR2 sequences are GTSNPN and SVGIG (reference sequence). CDR3 sequence: CAWSPGQGASGYTF. CDR3 coding DNA: TGTGCCTGGAGCCCGGGACAGGGGGCCAGTGGCTACACCTTC.

The gene calls are TRBV6-6 and TRBJ1-1; no clear D gene. Germline V gives CDR1 MNHNY, CDR2 SVGAGI (reference sequence). This CDR3 is built from 16 residues. The V end lost 1 base, the J end lost 4 bases, and 16 bases lay between the germline ends. The CDR3 sequence: CASSYFPALRSTEAFF. Written as DNA, the CDR3 is TGTGCCAGCAGTTACTTTCCGGCCTTGAGGAGCACTGAAGCTTTCTTT.

This clone was counted a few times. The chain recombines TRBV6-4 with TRBJ1-1; D is possibly TRBD1 (5 bases). Germline loops: CDR1 MRHNA, CDR2 SNTAGT. This CDR3 is 13 amino acids long. Trimming removed 5 bases at V and 8 bases at J, with 15 bases between. This CDR3 is CASSSTPQAEAFF. CDR3 nucleotides: TGTGCCAGCAGTTCCACCCCACAGGCGGAAGCTTTCTTT.

In DNA form, the CDR3 reads TGTGCCAGCAGTTTTCCGCGGACAGTTAACAATGAGCAGTTCTTC. Its translation: CASSFPRTVNNEQFF. The chain combines TRBV6-6 with TRBJ2-1, with a weak D call TRBD1 (6 bases). The ends were cut back, 4 bases at V and 5 bases at J, with 15 bases in the middle. Germline-derived CDR1 and CDR2 are MNHNY and SVGAGI (reference sequence). This CDR3 is 15 amino acids long.

This chain uses TRBV7-8 with TRBJ2-5; 7 nucleotides agree with TRBD1. The CDR3 runs to 20 residues. V was clipped by 4 bases and J by 5 bases; unmatched bases: 25. Germline V gene data show CDR1 as SGHVS and CDR2 as FQNEAQ. CDR3 in DNA: TGTGCCAGCAGCTCTGGGCGAGGTCTGTCTAACAGGGGAGTCCGGGAGACCCAGTACTTC. Protein product: CASSSGRGLSNRGVRETQYF.

This clone showed up just a few times. This chain joins TRBV4-3 and TRBJ1-1, with TRBD1 as a possible D gene (6 bases). Trimming cost V 5 bases and J 1 base, with 11 bases left between them. Looked up from germline, CDR1 is LGHNA and CDR2 is YSLEER. CDR3 length equals 14 residues. CDR3 residues: CASSADRANTEAFF. The CDR3 coding sequence is TGCGCCAGCAGCGCGGACAGAGCGAACACTGAAGCTTTCTTT.

V usage is TRBV5-4 and J usage is TRBJ1-2; D possibly corresponds to TRBD1 (6 bases). The CDR3 is 15 amino acids. Trimming removed 4 bases from V and 9 bases from J, with 22 bases in between. From germline, CDR1 is SGHNT and CDR2 YYREEE (reference sequence). The CDR3 sequence is CASSPSGQSLGRYTF. The CDR3 bases are TGTGCCAGCAGCCCCTCAGGACAGAGCCTCGGACGCTACACCTTC.

This chain joins TRBV4-3 and TRBJ2-2, with a possible D match to TRBD1 (5 bases). The V end lost 0 bases, the J end lost 2 bases, and 19 bases lay between the germline ends. The CDR3 loop spans 19 amino acids. Germline assignment: CDR1 LGHNA and CDR2 YSLEER. The CDR3 sequence: CASSQDWTTTVSNTGELFF. The CDR3 nucleotides are TGCGCCAGCAGCCAAGATTGGACGACGACAGTAAGCAACACCGGGGAGCTGTTTTTT.